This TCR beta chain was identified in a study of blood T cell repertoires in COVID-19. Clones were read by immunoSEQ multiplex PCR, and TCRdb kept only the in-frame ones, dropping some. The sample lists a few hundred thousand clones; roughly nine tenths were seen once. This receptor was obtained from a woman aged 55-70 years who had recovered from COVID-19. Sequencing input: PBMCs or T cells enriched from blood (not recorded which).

The CDR3 loop is CASSIAGTANQPQHF. The CDR3 DNA is TGTGCCAGTAGTATAGCGGGGACAGCCAATCAGCCCCAGCATTTT. The J gene is TRBJ1-5, the V gene TRBV19, with TRBD1 matching over 7 bases. V gave up 1 base and J gave up 3 bases; unmatched junction bases: 3. There are 15 residues in the CDR3. Germline CDR1 reads LNHDA; CDR2 reads SQIVND (reference sequence). The entire variable domain, with the rest obtained from reference TRBV19 and TRBJ1-5, is as follows: DGGITQSPKYLFRKEGQNVTLSCEQNLNHDAMYWYRQDPGQGLRLIYYSQIVNDFQKGDIAEGYSVSREKKESFPLTVTSAQKNPTAFYLCASSIAGTANQPQHFGDGTRLSIL.